The present TCR beta chain was sequenced within a study of T-cell reconstitution after alpha-beta-depleted transplantation in children. Study results and limitations: Reports say that about two months after transplant, the alpha-beta T cells came out of several hundred graft clones that had expanded. At day 60, the high TCRbeta diversity found in some patients originated from recipient T cells and thymic progenitors that had survived. T-cell counts and diversity at one year following transplant were attributed mainly to newly produced T cells.

In this sample, this clonotype turned up many times. Its target is not known. A TCRbeta library incorporating unique molecular identifiers was prepared. One entry per CDR3 protein, called by TCRdb with MiXCR from the PCR reads. The sample carries hundreds of thousands of distinct CDR3 sequences, 8% to 11% recorded once. Germline-derived CDR1 and CDR2 are SGHRS and YFSETQ. Trimming stripped 0 bases from V and 0 bases from J, with 16 bases between. The CDR3 is 18 residues long. The TCR originated in a child aged 2 to 10 with inherited bone marrow failure, due to receive a stem cell transplant. The rearrangement links TRBV5-1 to TRBJ2-1; D gene uncertain. Source: PBMCs, taken before TCRalphabeta/CD19-depleted stem cell transplant. CDR3 sequence: CASSLAFGKSGSYNEQFF. The CDR3, as DNA: TGCGCCAGCAGCTTGGCTTTCGGCAAATCGGGCTCCTACAATGAGCAGTTCTTC.